This TCR beta chain stems from a study of Graves' ophthalmopathy and Graves' hyperthyroidism (dated by TCRdb to between 2017 and 2018). Regarding the research as a whole: Peripheral blood samples were taken at the time of initial diagnosis, before any treatment was given. An independent validation cohort comprised some 18 hyperthyroidism patients and roughly 15 patients who later progressed from hyperthyroidism to ophthalmopathy. T-cell repertoires of thyroid tissue and blood were compared in about six hyperthyroidism patients. A discovery set of 95 to 100 patients (around 40 ophthalmopathy, 60 or so stable hyperthyroidism) was enrolled to explore V-J signatures distinguishing ophthalmopathy from hyperthyroidism. In total, over 130 blood samples were TCR-sequenced: around 42 ophthalmopathy, under 85 hyperthyroidism and roughly 17 hyperthyroidism-to-ophthalmopathy patients. To tell Graves' ophthalmopathy apart from Graves' hyperthyroidism, and to predict which patients would progress to ophthalmopathy, the study relied on TCR beta repertoire signatures. Following sample collection, hyperthyroidism patients were given methimazole at a starting dose of 30 mg daily, and ophthalmopathy patients were given high-dose intravenous methylprednisolone. General study outcomes and caveats: In cross-validation, the 13-signature model distinguished ophthalmopathy from stable hyperthyroidism with 87.88% sensitivity and over 81% specificity, while in the test set the corresponding values were about 79% and 69%. Sample size was not predetermined statistically, and investigators were not blinded to group allocation. In validation, the model predicted ophthalmopathy progression with less than 71% sensitivity and around 72% specificity; 12 predicted patients were CT-confirmed with GO in a median of 6.5 months. Most of the expanded thyroid clonotypes with a frequency above 0.001 were also detected in blood, and it was suggested that the thyroid immune response may be reflected by blood repertoires.

The CDR3 numbers 16 residues from cysteine through phenylalanine. Only the CDR3 DNA stays, 48 bases, in frame from base 1. V and J are trimmed by 7 bases and 6 bases, and the gene matches miss 12 bases of the junction. Based on the germline V gene, the CDR1 and CDR2 sequences are SGDLS and YYNGEE. Points on this clonotype: The antigen it recognizes is unknown. The sample holds no much larger clone one base away, and base qualities are not on file.

Ophthalmopathy patients were characterized by moderately to severely active disease, a Clinical Activity Score of at least 3, a NOSPECS grade of at least 4, and a disease duration under 3 months. Patients with other autoimmune diseases, uncontrolled infections, pregnancy or lactation were excluded from the study. Diagnosis relied on clinical symptoms, serum thyroxine, TRAb, thyroid ultrasound and orbital computed tomography. Using Ficoll-Paque density gradient centrifugation, PBMCs were isolated from about 9.4 ml of fresh peripheral blood. Total RNA was extracted using Trizol reagent, and RNA quality was checked on an Agilent 2100 Bioanalyzer. TCR beta CDR3 regions were amplified from RNA transcripts for repertoire sequencing. HTBI primers and the Qiagen OneStep RT-PCR kit were used in a first-round RT-PCR, which was followed by a second-round multiplex PCR, size selection and purification. Sequencing of the libraries was carried out on an Illumina HiSeq2000 in paired-end mode with 100 bp reads. On the authors' methods: SOAPnuke was used to process the reads, removing any read that contained adapters or uncalled bases, had a mean Phred below 15, or lacked an exact match to the constant primer or identifier. High-quality paired reads were merged with COPE v1.2.5. Unique nucleotide sequences were defined as clonotypes and aligned to IMGT TRB V, D and J references using MiTCR v1.1. Only V-J combinations with frequency above 0.0001 were analysed, covering around 99% of repertoires. For each V-J combination, a TCR clonal expansion and chaos score was defined as F50 clonal expansion divided by the chaos observed in the TCRdist matrix. Features were reduced by Welch's t-statistics and random forest to around 13 V-J combinations, which fed a naive Bayes classifier. The similarity between thyroid and blood repertoires was quantified using the Morisita-Horn index. TCRdb reran the public reads through fastp at Q25 and MiXCR, keeping productive beta chains. Duplicate CDR3 protein sequences are folded into a single record with the most common DNA and genes. The V and J calls and clone size are TCRdb's, not the authors'. This sample comprises 600,000 to 950,000 distinct CDR3 sequences, roughly 40% of them detected only once. Of the sample, about 40% is held by the ten largest clones.

The chain joins TRBV9 to TRBJ2-2; a stretch of 10 junction bases matches TRBD1. Sequencing was performed on peripheral blood. This sequence originates from an adult man with Graves' ophthalmopathy. The CDR3 region reads CASSPRQGAVAGELFF. The nucleotide sequence is TGTGCCAGCTCACCACGACAGGGGGCCGTAGCCGGGGAGCTGTTTTTT.